The rows below give T cell receptor beta chains drawn from one sample of a study of cytomegalovirus exposure and HLA in healthy donors. Repertoires were generated with immunoSEQ multiplex PCR, while TCRdb's copy carries only in-frame clones and drops some. The sample lists approximately 170,000 clones, under 85% seen once, with around 1.6% in the top ten. Sequencing used PBMCs. These receptors were collected from a woman under 30 in good health and CMV-seronegative. The CDR3 runs from the conserved cysteine through the conserved F or W. A D gene is named only where the DNA matches it firmly. Only part of the rows carry a size: once, few, many, or a class if the clone is expanded.

cdr3_aa: CASSKTTYGYTF; cdr3_nt: TGTGCCAGCAGTAAAACTACCTATGGCTACACCTTC; clone_size: NA; j_call: TRBJ1-2; d_call: NA; v_call: TRBV6-5
cdr3_aa: CAISESVSGSYNEQFF; cdr3_nt: TGTGCCATCAGTGAGTCAGTTAGCGGATCCTACAATGAGCAGTTCTTC; clone_size: NA; j_call: TRBJ2-1; d_call: NA; v_call: TRBV10-3
cdr3_aa: CASSEGLAGGLVDTQYF; cdr3_nt: TGCGCCAGCAGCGAGGGACTAGCGGGGGGGCTGGTAGATACGCAGTATTTT; clone_size: NA; j_call: TRBJ2-3; d_call: TRBD2; v_call: TRBV5-1
cdr3_aa: CASSYMTGGRGEQYF; cdr3_nt: TGTGCCAGCAGCTACATGACAGGGGGACGGGGCGAGCAGTACTTC; clone_size: NA; j_call: TRBJ2-7; d_call: TRBD1; v_call: TRBV7-2
cdr3_aa: CASSQITGNTEAFF; cdr3_nt: TGTGCCAGCAGCCAGATTACAGGGAACACTGAAGCTTTCTTT; clone_size: NA; j_call: TRBJ1-1; d_call: NA; v_call: TRBV6-1
cdr3_aa: CSSSQGTPYEQYF; cdr3_nt: TGTTCCAGCAGCCAAGGGACACCTTACGAGCAGTACTTC; clone_size: NA; j_call: TRBJ2-7; d_call: NA; v_call: TRBV7-9
cdr3_aa: CSASRSNGYTF; cdr3_nt: TGCAGTGCTAGTCGAAGCAATGGCTACACCTTC; clone_size: NA; j_call: TRBJ1-2; d_call: NA; v_call: TRBV20-1
cdr3_aa: CASSWGQGLGTEAFF; cdr3_nt: TGCGCCAGCAGCTGGGGGCAGGGTCTAGGTACTGAAGCTTTCTTT; clone_size: NA; j_call: TRBJ1-1; d_call: NA; v_call: TRBV5-1
cdr3_aa: CASRRVRDWMNTEAFF; cdr3_nt: TGTGCCAGTAGGAGGGTCCGTGACTGGATGAACACTGAAGCTTTCTTT; clone_size: NA; j_call: TRBJ1-1; d_call: NA; v_call: TRBV19
cdr3_aa: CASSLEGRAGNTIYF; cdr3_nt: TGTGCCAGCAGTTTAGAAGGCAGGGCTGGAAACACCATATATTTT; clone_size: NA; j_call: TRBJ1-3; d_call: NA; v_call: TRBV27
cdr3_aa: CASSLVVGGNDGYTF; cdr3_nt: TGCGCCAGCAGCTTGGTGGTAGGGGGCAATGATGGCTACACCTTC; clone_size: NA; j_call: TRBJ1-2; d_call: TRBD1; v_call: TRBV5-1
cdr3_aa: CATSRDPGNIYYGYTF; cdr3_nt: TGTGCCACCAGCAGAGATCCGGGAAACATATACTATGGCTACACCTTC; clone_size: NA; j_call: TRBJ1-2; d_call: NA; v_call: TRBV15
cdr3_aa: CASSDPRSGYTDTQYF; cdr3_nt: TGTGCCAGCAGCGATCCGAGGAGCGGTTACACAGATACGCAGTATTTT; clone_size: NA; j_call: TRBJ2-3; d_call: NA; v_call: TRBV9
cdr3_aa: CASSDPVNYGYTF; cdr3_nt: TGTGCCAGCAGTGATCCGGTGAACTATGGCTACACCTTC; clone_size: NA; j_call: TRBJ1-2; d_call: NA; v_call: TRBV2
cdr3_aa: CASSEDIVDRLSTDTQYF; cdr3_nt: TGTGCCAGCAGTGAGGATATAGTCGACAGGCTTAGCACAGATACGCAGTATTTT; clone_size: NA; j_call: TRBJ2-3; d_call: NA; v_call: TRBV6-1
cdr3_aa: CASSPGTGVGELFF; cdr3_nt: TGTGCCAGCAGCCCAGGGACAGGGGTCGGGGAGCTGTTTTTT; clone_size: few; j_call: TRBJ2-2; d_call: TRBD1; v_call: TRBV6-5
cdr3_aa: CASSLPGTGVSPLHF; cdr3_nt: TGCGCCAGCAGCTTACCGGGGACAGGCGTTTCACCCCTCCACTTT; clone_size: once; j_call: TRBJ1-6; d_call: TRBD1; v_call: TRBV5-1
cdr3_aa: CASSGGASNYGYTF; cdr3_nt: TGTGCCAGCAGTGGCGGGGCGTCAAACTATGGCTACACCTTC; clone_size: NA; j_call: TRBJ1-2; d_call: NA; v_call: TRBV6-1
cdr3_aa: CASSPATGGQIYEQYF; cdr3_nt: TGTGCCAGCAGCCCCGCAACAGGGGGCCAAATTTACGAGCAGTACTTC; clone_size: NA; j_call: TRBJ2-7; d_call: TRBD1; v_call: TRBV4-2
cdr3_aa: CASSDPRLAGAFPGELFF; cdr3_nt: TGCGCCAGCAGCGACCCCAGACTAGCGGGGGCCTTCCCCGGGGAGCTGTTTTTT; clone_size: NA; j_call: TRBJ2-2; d_call: TRBD2; v_call: TRBV5-1
cdr3_aa: CASSLQGAQTEAFF; cdr3_nt: TGCGCCAGCAGCTTACAGGGGGCTCAAACTGAAGCTTTCTTT; clone_size: many; j_call: TRBJ1-1; d_call: TRBD1; v_call: TRBV5-1
cdr3_aa: CASSREAGSTDTQYF; cdr3_nt: TGTGCCAGCAGCCGGGAGGCGGGTAGCACAGATACGCAGTATTTT; clone_size: once; j_call: TRBJ2-3; d_call: TRBD2; v_call: TRBV7-2
cdr3_aa: CSVVVQVEAFF; cdr3_nt: TGCAGCGTTGTAGTTCAGGTTGAAGCTTTCTTT; clone_size: NA; j_call: TRBJ1-1; d_call: NA; v_call: TRBV29-1
cdr3_aa: CASSLYGTGPQETQYF; cdr3_nt: TGCGCCAGCAGCTTGTATGGGACAGGGCCCCAAGAGACCCAGTACTTC; clone_size: few; j_call: TRBJ2-5; d_call: TRBD1; v_call: TRBV5-1
cdr3_aa: CASSELNTEAFF; cdr3_nt: TGTGCCAGTTCGGAGTTGAACACTGAAGCTTTCTTT; clone_size: few; j_call: TRBJ1-1; d_call: NA; v_call: TRBV25-1
cdr3_aa: CASSTTGDYGYTF; cdr3_nt: TGCGCCAGCAGCACTACAGGGGACTATGGCTACACCTTC; clone_size: NA; j_call: TRBJ1-2; d_call: TRBD1; v_call: TRBV5-1
cdr3_aa: CASSLKDRSNYGYTF; cdr3_nt: TGCGCCAGCAGCCTTAAGGACAGGTCCAACTATGGCTACACCTTC; clone_size: NA; j_call: TRBJ1-2; d_call: TRBD1; v_call: TRBV4-1
cdr3_aa: CASSRDREAGANVLTF; cdr3_nt: TGTGCCAGCAGCCGGGACAGGGAGGCTGGGGCCAACGTCCTGACTTTC; clone_size: NA; j_call: TRBJ2-6; d_call: TRBD1; v_call: TRBV7-9
cdr3_aa: CASSRHPTSGGAEDEQYF; cdr3_nt: TGTGCCAGCAGTCGACACCCGACTAGCGGGGGGGCCGAGGACGAGCAGTACTTC; clone_size: few; j_call: TRBJ2-7; d_call: TRBD2; v_call: TRBV28
cdr3_aa: CASSSLAGGPLPGELFF; cdr3_nt: TGTGCCAGCAGTTCTTTAGCGGGAGGGCCGCTGCCCGGGGAGCTGTTTTTT; clone_size: NA; j_call: TRBJ2-2; d_call: TRBD2; v_call: TRBV27
cdr3_aa: CATDASVWGGLGSTDTQYF; cdr3_nt: TGTGCCACCGACGCGTCTGTGTGGGGGGGCCTTGGTTCTACAGATACGCAGTATTTT; clone_size: NA; j_call: TRBJ2-3; d_call: NA; v_call: TRBV7-4
cdr3_aa: CASSWGEDRGNYGYTF; cdr3_nt: TGTGCCAGCAGTTGGGGGGAAGACAGGGGGAACTATGGCTACACCTTC; clone_size: NA; j_call: TRBJ1-2; d_call: TRBD1; v_call: TRBV6-6
cdr3_aa: CASAEEPVLDTQYF; cdr3_nt: TGTGCCAGCGCGGAGGAACCTGTTTTAGATACGCAGTATTTT; clone_size: NA; j_call: TRBJ2-3; d_call: NA; v_call: TRBV6-5
cdr3_aa: CASHFSGANVLTF; cdr3_nt: TGTGCCAGCCATTTCTCTGGGGCCAACGTCCTGACTTTC; clone_size: NA; j_call: TRBJ2-6; d_call: NA; v_call: TRBV19
cdr3_aa: CASSLEGARGDLYNEQFF; cdr3_nt: TGTGCCAGCAGCTTAGAGGGTGCTAGAGGGGACTTGTACAATGAGCAGTTCTTC; clone_size: NA; j_call: TRBJ2-1; d_call: NA; v_call: TRBV7-2
cdr3_aa: CASSFVAGQAYNEQFF; cdr3_nt: TGTGCCAGCAGCTTCGTAGCGGGGCAGGCCTACAATGAGCAGTTCTTC; clone_size: once; j_call: TRBJ2-1; d_call: TRBD2; v_call: TRBV7-2
cdr3_aa: CASPLLDSAFSGNTIYF; cdr3_nt: TGTGCCAGCCCCCTTTTGGACAGCGCCTTCTCTGGAAACACCATATATTTT; clone_size: NA; j_call: TRBJ1-3; d_call: NA; v_call: TRBV7-9
cdr3_aa: CASRPGQGSYEQYF; cdr3_nt: TGTGCCAGCAGGCCGGGACAGGGGTCCTACGAGCAGTACTTC; clone_size: NA; j_call: TRBJ2-7; d_call: TRBD1; v_call: TRBV28
cdr3_aa: CASSYEGAGANVLTF; cdr3_nt: TGTGCCAGCAGTTACGAAGGGGCTGGGGCCAACGTCCTGACTTTC; clone_size: few; j_call: TRBJ2-6; d_call: NA; v_call: TRBV6-6
cdr3_aa: CAWSASGESPLHF; cdr3_nt: TGTGCCTGGAGCGCTTCAGGGGAATCACCCCTCCACTTT; clone_size: NA; j_call: TRBJ1-6; d_call: NA; v_call: TRBV30
cdr3_aa: CASSRIQGASTEAFF; cdr3_nt: TGCGCCAGCAGCCGTATACAGGGGGCGAGCACTGAAGCTTTCTTT; clone_size: NA; j_call: TRBJ1-1; d_call: TRBD1; v_call: TRBV4-3
cdr3_aa: CASSGLHSGLPNTGELFF; cdr3_nt: TGTGCCAGCAGCGGACTTCACTCGGGACTCCCGAACACCGGGGAGCTGTTTTTT; clone_size: NA; j_call: TRBJ2-2; d_call: NA; v_call: TRBV5-8
cdr3_aa: CASSQESGLSNQPQHF; cdr3_nt: TGTGCCAGCAGCCAAGAGTCTGGGCTGAGCAATCAGCCCCAGCATTTT; clone_size: NA; j_call: TRBJ1-5; d_call: NA; v_call: TRBV4-2
cdr3_aa: CASSQSDSRIYEQYF; cdr3_nt: TGCGCCAGCAGCCAATCGGACTCGAGAATCTACGAGCAGTACTTC; clone_size: NA; j_call: TRBJ2-7; d_call: NA; v_call: TRBV4-3
cdr3_aa: CASSLESGIIHSYEQYF; cdr3_nt: TGTGCCAGCAGCTTAGAATCGGGAATCATTCACTCCTACGAGCAGTACTTC; clone_size: NA; j_call: TRBJ2-7; d_call: NA; v_call: TRBV7-2
cdr3_aa: CASVRSEGIGEQFF; cdr3_nt: TGCGCCAGCGTCCGTAGCGAGGGCATCGGTGAGCAGTTCTTC; clone_size: few; j_call: TRBJ2-1; d_call: NA; v_call: TRBV5-1
cdr3_aa: CASSEAGGYGYTF; cdr3_nt: TGTGCCAGCAGTGAAGCCGGAGGCTATGGCTACACCTTC; clone_size: NA; j_call: TRBJ1-2; d_call: NA; v_call: TRBV2
cdr3_aa: CASSGTTGGETNEKLFF; cdr3_nt: TGTGCCAGCAGTGGAACTACAGGGGGCGAGACTAATGAAAAACTGTTTTTT; clone_size: NA; j_call: TRBJ1-4; d_call: TRBD1; v_call: TRBV2
cdr3_aa: CASSLEGRSSGSTDTQYF; cdr3_nt: TGCGCCAGCAGCTTGGAGGGTCGAAGTAGCGGGAGCACAGATACGCAGTATTTT; clone_size: NA; j_call: TRBJ2-3; d_call: TRBD2; v_call: TRBV5-1
cdr3_aa: CSRMDWTNYEQYF; cdr3_nt: TGCAGTCGAATGGACTGGACGAACTACGAGCAGTACTTC; clone_size: NA; j_call: TRBJ2-7; d_call: NA; v_call: TRBV29-1
cdr3_aa: CASSSGGGTPLLQYF; cdr3_nt: TGTGCCAGCAGTTCTGGGGGGGGGACCCCTTTATTGCAGTACTTC; clone_size: NA; j_call: TRBJ2-7; d_call: TRBD2; v_call: TRBV6-5
cdr3_aa: CASSLGSYYYEQYF; cdr3_nt: TGTGCCAGCAGCTTGGGATCCTATTACTACGAGCAGTACTTC; clone_size: NA; j_call: TRBJ2-7; d_call: NA; v_call: TRBV5-6
cdr3_aa: CASSPGQPINEKLFF; cdr3_nt: TGCGCCAGCAGCCCCGGACAGCCAATTAATGAAAAACTGTTTTTT; clone_size: NA; j_call: TRBJ1-4; d_call: NA; v_call: TRBV4-1
cdr3_aa: CASSLNYEQYF; cdr3_nt: TGTGCCAGCAGCCTAAACTACGAGCAGTACTTC; clone_size: NA; j_call: TRBJ2-7; d_call: NA; v_call: TRBV7-2
cdr3_aa: CASSLRSGMNTEAFF; cdr3_nt: TGTGCCAGCAGCTTAAGGAGCGGGATGAACACTGAAGCTTTCTTT; clone_size: NA; j_call: TRBJ1-1; d_call: NA; v_call: TRBV11-2